This T cell receptor (beta chain) was captured by sequencing in a study of blood T cells in healthy people across ages. This clonotype was found once. Its matching antigen is unknown. The junction differs from germline at one of its ends, possibly a read error. A second PCR of about 7 to 12 cycles used a sample-barcoded 5' primer and a J-beta primer mix. TCRdb re-analysed the 5' RACE reads in MiXCR, keeping a single row per CDR3 protein. The repertoire holds 1.8 million or so distinct CDR3 sequences, with roughly 43% as singletons. Study-wide results and caveats: More naive CD4+ cells and higher diversity marked long-lived donors relative to aged donors. Per million T cells, TCR beta diversity dropped about linearly as age rose. Any changes in expanded clonotypes were possibly confounded, as donor CMV status remained unknown. Estimated diversity, derived from one million T cells, was regarded as an underestimate.

This TCR was recovered from a human donor in good health. The specimen sequenced was blood.

CDR3 protein: CGSSADRARKLFF. CDR3 sequence (DNA): TGTGGCAGCAGCGCCGACAGGGCCAGGAAACTGTTTTTT. The genes are TRBV7-2 and TRBJ1-4; TRBD1 aligns across 7 bases. The CDR3 has 13 residues. Germline V gene lookup returns CDR1 SGHTA and CDR2 FQGNSA. Complete variable domain (other parts from reference TRBV7-2 and TRBJ1-4): GAGVSQSPSNKVTEKGKDVELRCDPISGHTALYWYRQSLGQGLEFLIYFQGNSAPDKSGLPSDRFSAERTGGSVSTLTIQRTQQEDSAVYLCGSSADRARKLFFGSGTQLSVL.